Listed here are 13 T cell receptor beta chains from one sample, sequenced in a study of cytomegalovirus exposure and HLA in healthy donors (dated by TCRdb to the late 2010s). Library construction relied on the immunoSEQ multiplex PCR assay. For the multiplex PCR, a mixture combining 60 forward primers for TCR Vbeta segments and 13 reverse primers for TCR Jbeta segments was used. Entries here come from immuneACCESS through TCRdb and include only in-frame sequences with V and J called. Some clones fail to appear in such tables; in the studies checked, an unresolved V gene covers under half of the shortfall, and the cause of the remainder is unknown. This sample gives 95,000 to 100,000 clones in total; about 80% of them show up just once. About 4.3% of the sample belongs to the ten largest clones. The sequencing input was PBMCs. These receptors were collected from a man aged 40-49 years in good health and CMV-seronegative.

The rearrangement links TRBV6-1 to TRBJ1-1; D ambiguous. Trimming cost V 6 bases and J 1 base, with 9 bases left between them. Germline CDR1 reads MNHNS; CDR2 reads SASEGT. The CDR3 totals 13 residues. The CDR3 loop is CASRELSNTEAFF. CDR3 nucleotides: TGTGCCAGCAGGGAACTATCGAACACTGAAGCTTTCTTT.

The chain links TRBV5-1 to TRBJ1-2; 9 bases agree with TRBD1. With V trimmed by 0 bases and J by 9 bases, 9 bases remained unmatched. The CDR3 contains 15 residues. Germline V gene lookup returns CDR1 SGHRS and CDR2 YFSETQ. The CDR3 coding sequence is TGCGCCAGCAGCTTGGGTCAACAGGGGGCGATTAGCTACACCTTC. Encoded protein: CASSLGQQGAISYTF.

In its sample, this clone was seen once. The CDR3 spells CASRGGTPWTGELFF. The CDR3 DNA sequence: TGTGCCAGCAGAGGCGGGACTCCGTGGACCGGGGAGCTGTTTTTT. The rearrangement joins TRBV13 to TRBJ2-2; maybe TRBD2 (6 bases). V lost 6 bases to trimming and J lost 5 bases, with 16 bases between them. Germline V gives CDR1 PRHDT, CDR2 FYEKMQ (reference sequence). The CDR3 length is 15 residues.

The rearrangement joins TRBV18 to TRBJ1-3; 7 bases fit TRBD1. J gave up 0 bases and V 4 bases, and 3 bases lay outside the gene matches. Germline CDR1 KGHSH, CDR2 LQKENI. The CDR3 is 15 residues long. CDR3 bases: TGTGCCAGCTCACTGGGACAGACCTCTGGAAACACCATATATTTT. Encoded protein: CASSLGQTSGNTIYF.

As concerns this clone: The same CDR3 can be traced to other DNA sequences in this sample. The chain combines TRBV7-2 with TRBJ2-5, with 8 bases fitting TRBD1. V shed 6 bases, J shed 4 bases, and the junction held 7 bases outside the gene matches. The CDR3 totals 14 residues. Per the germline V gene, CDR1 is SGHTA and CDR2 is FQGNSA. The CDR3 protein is CASSQQGGGETQYF. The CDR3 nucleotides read TGTGCCAGCAGTCAACAGGGGGGTGGAGAGACCCAGTACTTC.

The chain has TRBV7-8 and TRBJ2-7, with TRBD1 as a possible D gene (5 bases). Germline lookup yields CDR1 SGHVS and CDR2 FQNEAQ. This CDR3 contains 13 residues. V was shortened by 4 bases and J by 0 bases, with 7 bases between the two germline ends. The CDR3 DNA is TGTGCCAGCAGCTCAGGGATCTCCTACGAGCAGTACTTC. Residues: CASSSGISYEQYF. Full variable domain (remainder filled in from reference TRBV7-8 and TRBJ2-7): GAGVSQSPRYKVAKRGQDVALRCDPISGHVSLFWYQQALGQGPEFLTYFQNEAQLDKSGLPSDRFFAERPEGSVSTLKIQRTQQEDSAVYLCASSSGISYEQYFGPGTRLTVT.

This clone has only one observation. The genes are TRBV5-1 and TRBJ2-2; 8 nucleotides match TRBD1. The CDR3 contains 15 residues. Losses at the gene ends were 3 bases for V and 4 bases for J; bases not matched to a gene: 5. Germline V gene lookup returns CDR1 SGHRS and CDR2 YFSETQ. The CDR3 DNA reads TGCGCCAGCAGCTCGGGACAGGTGGGCACCGGGGAGCTGTTTTTT. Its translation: CASSSGQVGTGELFF. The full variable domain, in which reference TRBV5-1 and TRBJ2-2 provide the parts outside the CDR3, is KAGVTQTPRYLIKTRGQQVTLSCSPISGHRSVSWYQQTPGQGLQFLFEYFSETQRNKGNFPGRFSGRQFSNSRSEMNVSTLELGDSALYLCASSSGQVGTGELFFGEGSRLTVL.

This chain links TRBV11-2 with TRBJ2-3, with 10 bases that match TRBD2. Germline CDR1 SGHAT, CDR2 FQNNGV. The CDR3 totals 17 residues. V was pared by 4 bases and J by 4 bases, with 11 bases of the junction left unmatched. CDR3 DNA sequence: TGTGCCAGCAGCTCGCCCTTCACTAGCGGGGTTGCAGATACGCAGTATTTT. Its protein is CASSSPFTSGVADTQYF.

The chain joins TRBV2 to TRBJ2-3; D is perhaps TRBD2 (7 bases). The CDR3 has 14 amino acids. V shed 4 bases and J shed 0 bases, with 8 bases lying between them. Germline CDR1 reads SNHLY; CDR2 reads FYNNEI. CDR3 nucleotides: TGTGCCAGCAGTGGGGGGGGCAGCACAGATACGCAGTATTTT. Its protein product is CASSGGGSTDTQYF.

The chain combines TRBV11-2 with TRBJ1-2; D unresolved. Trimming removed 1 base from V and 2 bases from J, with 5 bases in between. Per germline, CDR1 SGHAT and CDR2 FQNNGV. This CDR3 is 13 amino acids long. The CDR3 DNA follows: TGTGCCAGCAGCTTAGTAGCCAACTATGGCTACACCTTC. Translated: CASSLVANYGYTF.

The CDR3 region has the DNA TGTGCCATCAGCCTAGGTCCTACAGGGGGCTATGGCTACACCTTC. It yields the protein CAISLGPTGGYGYTF. J is TRBJ1-2 and V is TRBV10-3; 8 bases fit TRBD1. V lost 6 bases to trimming and J lost 4 bases; unmatched junction nucleotides: 10. Germline V lookup: CDR1 ENHRY, CDR2 SYGVKD. This CDR3 is built from 15 residues.

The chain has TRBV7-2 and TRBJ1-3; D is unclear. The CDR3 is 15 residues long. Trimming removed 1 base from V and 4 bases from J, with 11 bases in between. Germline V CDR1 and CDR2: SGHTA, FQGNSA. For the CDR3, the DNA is TGTGCCAGCAGCTTAGATACCAGGTGGGGAAACACCATATATTTT. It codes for CASSLDTRWGNTIYF.

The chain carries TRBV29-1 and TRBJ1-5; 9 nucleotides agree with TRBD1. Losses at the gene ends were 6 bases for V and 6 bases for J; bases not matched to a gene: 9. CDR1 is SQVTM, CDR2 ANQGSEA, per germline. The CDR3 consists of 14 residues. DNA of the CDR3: TGCAGCGTCGCGGAAGGGACAGGGTTTCAGCCCCAGCATTTT. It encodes CSVAEGTGFQPQHF.